Ten or more counts support the clone carrying this T cell receptor beta chain. J gave up 0 bases and V 6 bases, and 10 bases lay outside the gene matches. The CDR3 is 17 amino acids. The germline gives CDR1 DFQATT, CDR2 SNEGSKA (reference sequence). The data originate from a study of T cells after yellow fever vaccination. Making TCR cDNA involved 5'RACE template switching, which added UMIs and a universal primer site. TCRdb reanalysed the 5' RACE reads using MiXCR and keeps one entry per CDR3 protein. The sample lists about 25,000 distinct CDR3 sequences, around 3.4% occurring once. Sample: PBMCs, either bulk or a sorted T-cell subset (CD4+, CD8+, memory, or dextramer-sorted; not recorded which), taken roughly 46 days after the first yellow fever vaccination. The J gene is TRBJ2-3, the V gene TRBV20-1; 12 positions match TRBD2. This receptor was identified in a man aged 18 to 29 who received the YFV17D yellow fever vaccine. CDR3 amino acids: CSAQRLAGGRSTDTQYF. CDR3 DNA: TGCAGTGCGCAACGGCTAGCGGGGGGGCGGAGCACAGATACGCAGTATTTT.